This TCR beta chain was recorded in a study of cytomegalovirus exposure and HLA in healthy donors. Findings and limits, study-wide: The study listed roughly 150 cytomegalovirus-associated TCR beta chains. According to a later analysis, TCR clusters from the first cohort tended to co-occur in the 100 to 150 validation repertoires. Through in vitro validation, three CMV-associated chains were shown to be specific for CMV antigens.

Details on this clone: Its antigen is unidentified.

Repertoires were generated with immunoSEQ multiplex PCR, while TCRdb's copy carries only in-frame clones and drops some. The table includes a few hundred thousand clones, around 88% detected once. Looked up from germline, CDR1 is SEHNR and CDR2 is FQNEAQ (reference sequence). V trimming: 5 bases; J trimming: 3 bases; junction bases outside the gene matches: 4. The CDR3 loop spans 14 amino acids. The J gene is TRBJ2-7, the V gene TRBV7-9; 10 nucleotides line up with TRBD2. Sequencing was carried out using PBMCs. The receptor was isolated from a woman aged 18 to 35 in good health and CMV-seronegative. CDR3 sequence: CASSPRTSGYEQYF. CDR3 nucleotides: TGTGCCAGCAGCCCCCGGACTAGCGGCTACGAGCAGTACTTC.